This TCR beta chain was observed in a study of T cell responses to AZD1222 COVID-19 vaccine. The study, taken as a whole, reports: The donors showed a predominance of white British ancestry and of females, with possible underestimation of clonal diversity.

Timing groups of about 4 and about 12 weeks for second doses were pooled. This CDR3 spans 17 amino acids. Germline V gives CDR1 DFQATT, CDR2 SNEGSKA (reference sequence). Trimming cost V 3 bases and J 0 bases, with 15 bases left between them. Details on this clone: The antigen is not known.

Some clones are missing from TCRdb's copy, which holds only in-frame ones; the method was immunoSEQ multiplex PCR. The sample yields under 80,000 clones, roughly 87% seen once. The sequencing here drew on peripheral blood, taken 28 days after the second AZD1222 dose. The receptor was derived from an adult who received the AZD1222 COVID-19 vaccine. V usage is TRBV20-1 and J usage is TRBJ2-6, with D possibly matching TRBD1 (6 bases). CDR3 sequence (DNA): TGCAGTGCTAGTCGGGCAGGGGACAACTCTGGGGCCAACGTCCTGACTTTC. Amino acids: CSASRAGDNSGANVLTF.